This T cell receptor beta chain was observed in a study of blood T cell repertoires in COVID-19. At the level of the study: Samples of COVID-19 (acute and convalescent) were obtained from the United States, Italy and Spain. T cells, B-cell-depleted T cells, or PBMCs supplied cDNA or gDNA.

The authors' processing: Reference gene primer amplification yielded estimated nucleated cell counts. Only in-frame clones appear in the TCRdb table, and some are missing; sequencing was by immunoSEQ multiplex PCR. V, J and clone size were drawn from that table, and D and trimming were deduced from the DNA. The sample has 95,000 to 110,000 clones; less than 90% are singletons. Trimming removed 4 bases at V and 4 bases at J, with 17 bases between. The CDR3 length is 16 residues. Germline values: CDR1 LGHDT, CDR2 YNNKEL (reference sequence). This clone was seen only a few times. The rearrangement joins TRBV3-1 (or the pseudogene TRBV3-2) to TRBJ2-1, with TRBD2 as a possible D gene (7 bases). The TCR sequence derives from a human donor in a cohort sampled during active COVID-19. The sample consisted of peripheral blood. The CDR3 is CASSPMGASGYNEQFF. The CDR3 DNA reads as TGTGCCAGCAGCCCGATGGGGGCTAGCGGTTACAATGAGCAGTTCTTC.